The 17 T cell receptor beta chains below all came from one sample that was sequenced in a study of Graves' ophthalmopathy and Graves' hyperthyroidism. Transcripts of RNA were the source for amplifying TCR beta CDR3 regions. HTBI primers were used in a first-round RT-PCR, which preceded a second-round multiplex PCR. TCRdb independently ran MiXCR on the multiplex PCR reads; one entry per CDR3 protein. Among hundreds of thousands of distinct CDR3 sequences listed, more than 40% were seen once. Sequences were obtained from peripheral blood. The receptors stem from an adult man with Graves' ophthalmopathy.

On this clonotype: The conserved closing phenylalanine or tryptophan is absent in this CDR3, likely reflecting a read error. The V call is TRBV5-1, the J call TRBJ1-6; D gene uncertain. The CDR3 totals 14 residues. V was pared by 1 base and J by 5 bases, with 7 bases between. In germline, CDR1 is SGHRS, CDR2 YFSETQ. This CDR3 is CASSLTQDNSPLHL. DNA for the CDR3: TGCGCCAGCAGCTTGACTCAGGATAATTCACCCCTCCACCTT.

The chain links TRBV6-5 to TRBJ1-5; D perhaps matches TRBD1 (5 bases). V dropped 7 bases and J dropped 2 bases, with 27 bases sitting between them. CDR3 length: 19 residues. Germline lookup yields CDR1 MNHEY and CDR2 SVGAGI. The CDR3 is CASIPVSSGPSSGNQPQHF. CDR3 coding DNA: TGTGCCAGCATCCCGGTTTCCTCGGGGCCCTCAAGCGGCAATCAGCCCCAGCATTTT.

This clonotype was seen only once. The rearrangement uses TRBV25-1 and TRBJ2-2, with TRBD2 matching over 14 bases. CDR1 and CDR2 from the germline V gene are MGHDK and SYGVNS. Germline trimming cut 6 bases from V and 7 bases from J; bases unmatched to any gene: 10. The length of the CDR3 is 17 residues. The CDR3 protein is CASSQGLAGAGGGELFF. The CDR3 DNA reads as TGTGCCAGCAGCCAGGGACTAGCGGGAGCGGGCGGCGGGGAGCTGTTTTTT.

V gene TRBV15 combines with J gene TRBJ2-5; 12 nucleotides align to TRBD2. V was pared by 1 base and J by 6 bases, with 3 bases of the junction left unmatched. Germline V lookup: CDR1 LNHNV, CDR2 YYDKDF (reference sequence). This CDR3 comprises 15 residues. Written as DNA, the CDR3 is TGTGCCACCAGCAGAGCTAGCGGGAGGGTGAAGACCCAGTACTTC. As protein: CATSRASGRVKTQYF.

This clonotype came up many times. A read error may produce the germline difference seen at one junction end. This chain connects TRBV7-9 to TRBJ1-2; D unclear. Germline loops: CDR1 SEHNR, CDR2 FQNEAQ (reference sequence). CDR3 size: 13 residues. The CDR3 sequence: CASSLRHNYGYTF. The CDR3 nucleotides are TGCGCCAGCAGCTTGCGGCACAACTATGGCTACACCTTC.

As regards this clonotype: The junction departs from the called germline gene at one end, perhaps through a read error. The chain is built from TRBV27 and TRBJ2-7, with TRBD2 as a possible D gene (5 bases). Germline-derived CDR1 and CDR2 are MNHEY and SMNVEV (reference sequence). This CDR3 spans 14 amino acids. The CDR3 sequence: CASSPDSVTYGQYF. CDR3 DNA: TGTGCCAGCAGTCCGGACTCCGTTACCTACGGGCAGTACTTC.

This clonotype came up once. The CDR3 nucleotides are TGTGCCAGTAGTATAGATCCAGGGAATCAGCCCCAGCATTTT. It specifies CASSIDPGNQPQHF. The chain uses TRBV19 and TRBJ1-5; TRBD1 might be the D (5 bases). The CDR3 length is 14 residues. Deletions cut 0 bases from V and 4 bases from J, with 7 bases between. In germline, CDR1 is LNHDA, CDR2 SQIVND (reference sequence).

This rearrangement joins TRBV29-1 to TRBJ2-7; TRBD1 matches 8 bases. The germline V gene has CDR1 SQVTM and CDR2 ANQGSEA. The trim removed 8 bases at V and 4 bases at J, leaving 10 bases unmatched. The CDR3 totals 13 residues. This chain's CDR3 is CSLQQGARYEQYF. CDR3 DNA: TGCAGCCTCCAGCAGGGGGCTCGGTACGAGCAGTACTTC.

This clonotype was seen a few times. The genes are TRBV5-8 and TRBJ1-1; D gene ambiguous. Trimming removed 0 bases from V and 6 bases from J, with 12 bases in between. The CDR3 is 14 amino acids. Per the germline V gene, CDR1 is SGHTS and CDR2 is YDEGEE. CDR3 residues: CASSLATVFPEAFF. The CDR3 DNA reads TGTGCCAGCAGCTTGGCCACGGTATTTCCTGAAGCTTTCTTT.

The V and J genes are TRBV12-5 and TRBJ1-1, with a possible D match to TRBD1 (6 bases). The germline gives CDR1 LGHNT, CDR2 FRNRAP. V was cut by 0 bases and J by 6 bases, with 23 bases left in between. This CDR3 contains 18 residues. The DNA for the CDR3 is TGTGCTAGTGGTTTGGTACCGTTTGGGGGGCGAAGGATCGCTGAAGCTTTCTTT. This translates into CASGLVPFGGRRIAEAFF.

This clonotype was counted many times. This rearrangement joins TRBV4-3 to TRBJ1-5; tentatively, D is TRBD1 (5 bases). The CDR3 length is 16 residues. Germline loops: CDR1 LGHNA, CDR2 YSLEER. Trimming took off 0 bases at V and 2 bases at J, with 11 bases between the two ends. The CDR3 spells CASSQEGAGGNQPQHF. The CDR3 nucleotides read TGCGCCAGCAGCCAAGAAGGGGCCGGCGGCAATCAGCCCCAGCATTTT.

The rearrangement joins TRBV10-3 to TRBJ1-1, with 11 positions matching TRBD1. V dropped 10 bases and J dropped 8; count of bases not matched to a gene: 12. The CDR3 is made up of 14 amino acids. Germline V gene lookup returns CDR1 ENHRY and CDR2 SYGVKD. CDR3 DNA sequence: TGTGCCAGCATACGAGGACAGGGGGCGGCGGAAGCTTTCTTT. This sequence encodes CASIRGQGAAEAFF.

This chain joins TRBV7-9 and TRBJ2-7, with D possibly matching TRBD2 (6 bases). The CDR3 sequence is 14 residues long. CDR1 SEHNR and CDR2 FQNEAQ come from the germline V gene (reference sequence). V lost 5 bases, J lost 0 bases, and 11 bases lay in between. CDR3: CASSGGLASYEQYF. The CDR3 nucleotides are TGTGCCAGCAGCGGGGGACTTGCCTCCTACGAGCAGTACTTC.

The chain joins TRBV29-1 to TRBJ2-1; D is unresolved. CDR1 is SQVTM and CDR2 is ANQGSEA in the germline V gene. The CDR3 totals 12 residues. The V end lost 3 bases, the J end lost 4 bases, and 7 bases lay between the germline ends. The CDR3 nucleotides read TGCAGCGTTGAGCCAGAGTACAATGAGCAGTTCTTC. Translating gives CSVEPEYNEQFF.

The CDR3 here is CASRGQVGELFF. Written as DNA, the CDR3 is TGTGCCAGCAGAGGACAGGTCGGGGAGCTGTTTTTT. V usage is TRBV12-3 or TRBV12-4 and J usage is TRBJ2-2; 7 bases are shared with TRBD1. This CDR3 is 12 amino acids long. Trimming removed 6 bases from V and 7 bases from J; junction bases left unmatched: 2.

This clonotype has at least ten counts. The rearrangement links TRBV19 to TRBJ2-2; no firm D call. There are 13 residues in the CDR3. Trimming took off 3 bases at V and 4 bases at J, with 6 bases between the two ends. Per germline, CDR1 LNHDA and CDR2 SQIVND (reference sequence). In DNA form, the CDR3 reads TGTGCCAGTAGTATGTCTCCCACCGGGGAGCTGTTTTTT. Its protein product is CASSMSPTGELFF.

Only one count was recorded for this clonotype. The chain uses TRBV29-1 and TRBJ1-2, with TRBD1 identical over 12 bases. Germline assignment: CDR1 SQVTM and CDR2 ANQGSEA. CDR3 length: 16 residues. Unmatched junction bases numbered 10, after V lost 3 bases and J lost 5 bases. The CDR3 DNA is TGCAGCGTTGAGGGGACAGGGGGCGCACAGGGGTATGGCTACACCTTC. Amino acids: CSVEGTGGAQGYGYTF.